This TCR beta chain was sequenced in a study of CD8 T cells in Susac syndrome. cDNA came from approximately 0.5 to 1 ug RNA primed by random hexamers. An immunoSEQ multiplex PCR generated amplified TCR beta CDR3 products spanning 54 Vbeta and 13 Jbeta. MiXCR, applied by TCRdb to the immunoSEQ multiplex PCR reads, yields one record per CDR3 protein. The sample yields some 58,000 distinct CDR3 sequences, 85% to 95% seen once. Germline V gene lookup returns CDR1 SGHNT and CDR2 YENEEA. The CDR3 runs 13 residues. V shed 3 bases and J shed 5 bases, with 9 bases lying between them. Patients having Susac syndrome satisfied recently defined diagnostic criteria for definite or probable disease.

This chain uses TRBV11-3 with TRBJ2-3; D gene ambiguous. This receptor was taken from a human donor with Susac syndrome. Material: CD8+ T cells from PBMCs. CDR3 DNA: TGTGCCAGCAGCTTCCCCGGTGGAGATACGCAGTATTTT. Its translation: CASSFPGGDTQYF.